This TCR beta chain appears in the sequencing data of a study of shared clonotypes between healthy human individuals. Some clones are missing from TCRdb's copy, which holds only in-frame ones; the method was immunoSEQ multiplex PCR. Of approximately 2.4 million clones in the sample, approximately 95% are singletons; the top ten hold approximately 0.13%. Points from the study as a whole: Generally, estimated richness proved larger in naive subsets than it did in memory subsets.

Comment on this clone: Its antigen is unknown. The sample contains more than one DNA sequence encoding this CDR3.

This sequence originates from a man aged 18 to 35 in good health. Input material: naive CD4+ T cells sorted from blood. Stated subset: CD45RA+ positively selected.

CDR3 loop: CASSSNEKLFF. In DNA form, the CDR3 reads TGCGCCAGCAGCTCCAATGAAAAACTGTTTTTT. The genes are TRBV5-1 and TRBJ1-4; D is unclear. The CDR3 length is 11 residues. CDR1 is SGHRS and CDR2 is YFSETQ in the germline V gene. V was clipped by 3 bases and J by 5 bases, with 2 bases between them.